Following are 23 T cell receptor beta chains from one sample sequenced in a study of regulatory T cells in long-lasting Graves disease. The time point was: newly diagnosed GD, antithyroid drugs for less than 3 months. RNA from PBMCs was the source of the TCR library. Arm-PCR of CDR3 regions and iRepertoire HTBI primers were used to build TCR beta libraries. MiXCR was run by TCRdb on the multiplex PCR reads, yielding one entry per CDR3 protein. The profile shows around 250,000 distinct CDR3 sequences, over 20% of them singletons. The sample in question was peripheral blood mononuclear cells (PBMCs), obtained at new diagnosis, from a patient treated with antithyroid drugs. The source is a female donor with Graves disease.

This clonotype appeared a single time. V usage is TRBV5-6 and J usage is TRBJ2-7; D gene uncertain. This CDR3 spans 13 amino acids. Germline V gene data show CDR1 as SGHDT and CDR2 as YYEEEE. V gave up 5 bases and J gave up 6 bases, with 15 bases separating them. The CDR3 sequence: CASSEGWLGEQYF. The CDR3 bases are TGTGCCAGCAGTGAAGGTTGGTTGGGCGAGCAGTACTTC.

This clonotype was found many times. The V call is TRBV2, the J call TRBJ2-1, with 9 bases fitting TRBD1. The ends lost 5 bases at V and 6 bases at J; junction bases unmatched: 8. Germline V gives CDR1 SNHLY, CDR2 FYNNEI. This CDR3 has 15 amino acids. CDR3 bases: TGTGCCAGCAGTTACACCGGGACAGGGAGCAATGAGCAGTTCTTC. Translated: CASSYTGTGSNEQFF.

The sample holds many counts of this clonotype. For the CDR3, the DNA is TGTGCCAGCAGCTTTACGACAGGTCAAGAGACCCAGTACTTC. It yields the protein CASSFTTGQETQYF. This rearrangement joins TRBV7-6 to TRBJ2-5; maybe TRBD1 (6 bases). The germline gives CDR1 SGHVS, CDR2 FNYEAQ. The germline V and J ends were trimmed by 3 bases and 2 bases, with 10 bases remaining between them. The CDR3 runs 14 residues.

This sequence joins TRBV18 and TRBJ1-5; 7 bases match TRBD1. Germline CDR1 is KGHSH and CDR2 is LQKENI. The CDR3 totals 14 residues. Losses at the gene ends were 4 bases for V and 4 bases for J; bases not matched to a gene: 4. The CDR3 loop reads CASSRGTVNQPQHF. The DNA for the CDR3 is TGTGCCAGCTCACGCGGGACAGTAAATCAGCCCCAGCATTTT.

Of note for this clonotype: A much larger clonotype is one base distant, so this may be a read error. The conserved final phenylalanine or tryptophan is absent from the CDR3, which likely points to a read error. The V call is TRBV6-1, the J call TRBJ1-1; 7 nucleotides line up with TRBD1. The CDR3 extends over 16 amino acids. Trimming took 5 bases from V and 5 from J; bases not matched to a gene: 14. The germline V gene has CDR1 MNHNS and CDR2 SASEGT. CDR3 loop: CASSRDTGARGTEAFL. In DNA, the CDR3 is TGTGCCAGCAGTCGAGATACAGGGGCGCGAGGAACTGAAGCTTTCCTT.

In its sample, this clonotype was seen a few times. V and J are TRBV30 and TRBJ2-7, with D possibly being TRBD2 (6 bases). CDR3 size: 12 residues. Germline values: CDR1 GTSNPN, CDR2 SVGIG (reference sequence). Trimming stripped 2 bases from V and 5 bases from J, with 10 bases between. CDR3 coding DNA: TGTGCCTGGAGTCTGGGAGGAAACGAGCAGTACTTC. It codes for CAWSLGGNEQYF.

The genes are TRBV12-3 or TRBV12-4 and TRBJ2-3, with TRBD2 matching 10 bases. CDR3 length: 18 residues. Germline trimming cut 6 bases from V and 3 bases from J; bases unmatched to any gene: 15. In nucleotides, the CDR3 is TGTGCCAGCAGCCCCGGAGCGGGAGGGGGGGAGGGGACAGATACGCAGTATTTT. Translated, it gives CASSPGAGGGEGTDTQYF.

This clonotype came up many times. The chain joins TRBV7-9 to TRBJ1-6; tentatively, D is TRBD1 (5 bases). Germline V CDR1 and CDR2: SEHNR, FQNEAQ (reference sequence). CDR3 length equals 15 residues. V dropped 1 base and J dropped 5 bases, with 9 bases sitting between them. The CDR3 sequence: CASSLEGTNNSPLHF. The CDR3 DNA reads TGTGCCAGCAGCTTAGAGGGGACCAATAATTCACCCCTCCACTTT.

CDR3 region: CASSLAGPGQGGRETQYF. The CDR3 DNA is TGTGCCAGCAGTTTAGCGGGTCCGGGACAGGGGGGACGGGAGACCCAGTACTTC. The chain recombines TRBV12-3 or TRBV12-4 with TRBJ2-5, with 11 bases aligning to TRBD1. Unmatched junction bases numbered 11, after V lost 0 bases and J lost 5 bases. CDR3 length: 18 amino acids.

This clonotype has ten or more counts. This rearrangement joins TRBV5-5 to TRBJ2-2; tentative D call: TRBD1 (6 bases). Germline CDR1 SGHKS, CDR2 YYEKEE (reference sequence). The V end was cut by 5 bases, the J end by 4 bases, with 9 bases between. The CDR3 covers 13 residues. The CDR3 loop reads CASSQGITGELFF. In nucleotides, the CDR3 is TGTGCCAGCAGTCAGGGGATCACCGGGGAGCTGTTTTTT.

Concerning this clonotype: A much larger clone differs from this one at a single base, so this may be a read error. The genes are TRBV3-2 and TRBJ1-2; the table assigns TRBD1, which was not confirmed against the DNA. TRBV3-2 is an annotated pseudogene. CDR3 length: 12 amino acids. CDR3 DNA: TGTGCCAGCAGCCCCCACAGGGGTGGCTACACCTTC. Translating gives CASSPHRGGYTF.

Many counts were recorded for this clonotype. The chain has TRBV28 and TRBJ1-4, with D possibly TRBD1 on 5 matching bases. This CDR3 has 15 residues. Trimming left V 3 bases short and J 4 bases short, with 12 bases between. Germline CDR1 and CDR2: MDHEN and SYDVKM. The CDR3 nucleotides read TGTGCCAGCAGTTTTCCCCCAGGGCGTAATGAAAAACTGTTTTTT. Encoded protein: CASSFPPGRNEKLFF.

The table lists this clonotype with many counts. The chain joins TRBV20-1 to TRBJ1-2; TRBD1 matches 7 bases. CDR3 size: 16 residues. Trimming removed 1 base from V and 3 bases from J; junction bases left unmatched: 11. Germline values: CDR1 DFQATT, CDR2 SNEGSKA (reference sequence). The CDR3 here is CSARGEVQGVYYGYTF. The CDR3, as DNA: TGCAGTGCTAGAGGCGAGGTCCAGGGGGTTTACTATGGCTACACCTTC.

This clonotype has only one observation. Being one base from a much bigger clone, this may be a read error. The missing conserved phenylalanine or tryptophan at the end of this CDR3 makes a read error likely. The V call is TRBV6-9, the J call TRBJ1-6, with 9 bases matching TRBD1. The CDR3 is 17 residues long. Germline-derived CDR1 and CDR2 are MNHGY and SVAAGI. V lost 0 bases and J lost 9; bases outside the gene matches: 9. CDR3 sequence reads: CASSYSLSGQGVSPLHL. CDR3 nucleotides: TGTGCCAGCAGTTATTCACTTTCGGGACAGGGAGTTTCACCCCTCCACCTT.

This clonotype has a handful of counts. CDR3 region: CASSYGGTGLNQPQHF. CDR3 nucleotide sequence: TGTGCCAGCAGTTACGGCGGGACAGGCCTCAATCAGCCCCAGCATTTT. The J gene is TRBJ1-5, the V gene TRBV6-5; TRBD1 agrees at 8 bases. CDR1 and CDR2 (germline): MNHEY, SVGAGI. The CDR3 is made up of 16 amino acids. V lost 2 bases to trimming and J lost 3 bases; unmatched junction nucleotides: 6.

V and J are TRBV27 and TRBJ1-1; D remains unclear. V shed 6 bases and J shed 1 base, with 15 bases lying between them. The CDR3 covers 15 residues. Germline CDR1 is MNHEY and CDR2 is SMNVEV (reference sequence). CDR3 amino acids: CASSRARGTNTEAFF. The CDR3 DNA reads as TGTGCCAGCAGCCGGGCGCGGGGTACGAACACTGAAGCTTTCTTT.

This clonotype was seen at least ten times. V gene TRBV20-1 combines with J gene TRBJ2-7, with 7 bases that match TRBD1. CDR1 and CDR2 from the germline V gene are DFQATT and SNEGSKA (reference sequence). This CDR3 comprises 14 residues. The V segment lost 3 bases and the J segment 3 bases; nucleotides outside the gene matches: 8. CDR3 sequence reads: CSASGRTGGYEQYF. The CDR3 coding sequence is TGCAGTGCTAGTGGCAGGACAGGAGGCTACGAGCAGTACTTC.

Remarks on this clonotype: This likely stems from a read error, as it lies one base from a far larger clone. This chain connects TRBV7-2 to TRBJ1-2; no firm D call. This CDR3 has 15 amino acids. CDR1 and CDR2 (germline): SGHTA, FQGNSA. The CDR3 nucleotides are TGTGCCAGCAACTTAGCGTCGGGATTTACCTATGGCTACACCTTC. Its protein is CASNLASGFTYGYTF. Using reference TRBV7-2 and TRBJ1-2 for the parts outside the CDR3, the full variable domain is GAGVSQSPSNKVTEKGKDVELRCDPISGHTALYWYRQSLGQGLEFLIYFQGNSAPDKSGLPSDRFSAERTGGSVSTLTIQRTQQEDSAVYLCASNLASGFTYGYTFGSGTRLTVV.

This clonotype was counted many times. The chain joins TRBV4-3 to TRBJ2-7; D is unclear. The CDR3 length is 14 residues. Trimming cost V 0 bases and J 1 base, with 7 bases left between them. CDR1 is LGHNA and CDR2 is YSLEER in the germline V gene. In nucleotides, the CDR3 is TGCGCCAGCAGCCAAGAGGGCGGATCCTACGAGCAGTACTTC. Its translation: CASSQEGGSYEQYF.

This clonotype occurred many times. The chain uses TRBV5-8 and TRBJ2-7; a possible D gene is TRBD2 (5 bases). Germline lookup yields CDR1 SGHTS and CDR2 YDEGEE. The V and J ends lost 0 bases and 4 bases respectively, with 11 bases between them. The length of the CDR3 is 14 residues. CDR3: CASSLGHLAYEQYF. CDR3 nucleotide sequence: TGTGCCAGCAGCTTGGGCCATCTAGCATACGAGCAGTACTTC.

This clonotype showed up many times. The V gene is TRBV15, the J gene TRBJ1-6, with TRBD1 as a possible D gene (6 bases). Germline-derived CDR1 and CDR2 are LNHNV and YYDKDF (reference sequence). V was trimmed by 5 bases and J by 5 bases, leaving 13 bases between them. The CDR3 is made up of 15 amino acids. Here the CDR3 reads CATSGQSYHNSPLHF. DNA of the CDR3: TGTGCCACCAGCGGACAGTCCTACCATAATTCACCCCTCCACTTT.

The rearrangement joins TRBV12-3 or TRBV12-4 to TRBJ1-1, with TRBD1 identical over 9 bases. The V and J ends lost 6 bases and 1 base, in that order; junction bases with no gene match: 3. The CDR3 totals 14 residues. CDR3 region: CASRTGGGNTEAFF. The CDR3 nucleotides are TGTGCCAGCAGAACAGGGGGCGGGAACACTGAAGCTTTCTTT.

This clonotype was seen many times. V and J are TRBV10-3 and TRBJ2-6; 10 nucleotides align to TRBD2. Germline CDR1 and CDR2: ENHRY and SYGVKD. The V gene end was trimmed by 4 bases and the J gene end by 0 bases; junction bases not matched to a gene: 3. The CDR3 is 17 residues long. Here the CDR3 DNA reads TGTGCCATCAGTGGGACTAGCGGCCCCTCTGGGGCCAACGTCCTGACTTTC. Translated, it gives CAISGTSGPSGANVLTF.